These 5 T cell receptor beta chains came from one sample sequenced in a study of regulatory and conventional T cells in RAG deficiency. The assay was immunoSEQ multiplex PCR, and TCRdb's table has in-frame clones only and misses some. The table has 34,000 or so clones, 70% to 90% seen once. The same sample was also studied in work on regulatory T cells. This second study notes: The primer mix had 52 TRBV and 13 TRBJ primers.

The specimen sequenced was CD8+ T cells sorted from blood. The receptors stem from a human donor in good health.

The V gene is TRBV25-1, the J gene TRBJ2-1; D unresolved. This CDR3 contains 12 residues. Germline V gene sequence: CDR1 MGHDK, CDR2 SYGVNS. V shed 9 bases and J shed 4 bases, with 10 bases lying between them. CDR3 coding DNA: TGTGCCAGTTCCCGTTCGTACAATGAGCAGTTCTTC. Encoded protein: CASSRSYNEQFF.

V usage is TRBV7-9 and J usage is TRBJ2-5, with 9 nucleotides matching TRBD1. From germline, CDR1 is SEHNR and CDR2 FQNEAQ (reference sequence). The CDR3 totals 16 residues. Trimming cost V 3 bases and J 4 bases; bases outside gene matches: 9. CDR3 coding DNA: TGTGCCAGCAGCTTTTTATCCGGGACAGGGCGAGAGACCCAGTACTTC. It codes for CASSFLSGTGRETQYF.

This chain joins TRBV7-2 and TRBJ1-1; D uncertain. The V end lost 1 base, the J end lost 0 bases, and 9 bases lay between the germline ends. The CDR3 has 15 amino acids. In germline, CDR1 is SGHTA, CDR2 FQGNSA. Written as DNA, the CDR3 is TGTGCCAGCAGCTTAGGGTCCTATATGAACACTGAAGCTTTCTTT. This encodes CASSLGSYMNTEAFF. The full variable domain, completed using reference TRBV7-2 and TRBJ1-1, is GAGVSQSPSNKVTEKGKDVELRCDPISGHTALYWYRQSLGQGLEFLIYFQGNSAPDKSGLPSDRFSAERTGGSVSTLTIQRTQQEDSAVYLCASSLGSYMNTEAFFGQGTRLTVV.

V usage is TRBV27 and J usage is TRBJ1-2, with D maybe TRBD1 (5 bases). Trimming pared 5 bases from V and 6 bases from J, leaving 22 bases between. The CDR3 consists of 16 residues. Per germline, CDR1 MNHEY and CDR2 SMNVEV (reference sequence). This CDR3 is CASSDLSGTLSHGYTF. The DNA for the CDR3 is TGTGCCAGCAGTGACCTTTCCGGGACCCTCAGTCATGGCTACACCTTC.

V gene TRBV5-1 combines with J gene TRBJ2-3, with TRBD1 identical over 11 bases. The V gene end was trimmed by 0 bases and the J gene end by 6 bases; junction bases not matched to a gene: 0. The CDR3 is 14 amino acids. Germline V lookup: CDR1 SGHRS, CDR2 YFSETQ. The CDR3 DNA is TGCGCCAGCAGCTTGGGGACAGGGGGCGATACGCAGTATTTT. Protein sequence: CASSLGTGGDTQYF. The full variable domain, completed using reference TRBV5-1 and TRBJ2-3, is KAGVTQTPRYLIKTRGQQVTLSCSPISGHRSVSWYQQTPGQGLQFLFEYFSETQRNKGNFPGRFSGRQFSNSRSEMNVSTLELGDSALYLCASSLGTGGDTQYFGPGTRLTVL.